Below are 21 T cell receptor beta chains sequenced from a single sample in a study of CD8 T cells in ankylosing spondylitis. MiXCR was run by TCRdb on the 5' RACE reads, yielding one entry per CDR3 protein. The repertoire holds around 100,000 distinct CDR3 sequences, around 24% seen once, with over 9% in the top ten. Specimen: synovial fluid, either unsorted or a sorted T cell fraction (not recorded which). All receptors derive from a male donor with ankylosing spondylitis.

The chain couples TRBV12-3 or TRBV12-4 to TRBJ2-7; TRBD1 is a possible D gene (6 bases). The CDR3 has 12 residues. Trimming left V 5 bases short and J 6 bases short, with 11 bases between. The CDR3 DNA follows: TGTGCCAGCAGTAGGGGGATGAGCGAGCAGTACGTC. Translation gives CASSRGMSEQYV.

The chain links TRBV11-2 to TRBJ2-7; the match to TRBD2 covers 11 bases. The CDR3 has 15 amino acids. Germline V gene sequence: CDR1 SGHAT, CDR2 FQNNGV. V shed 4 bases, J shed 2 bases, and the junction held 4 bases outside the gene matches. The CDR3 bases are TGTGCCAGCAGCTCTAGCGGGAGGAAGACCTACGAGCAGTACTTC. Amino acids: CASSSSGRKTYEQYF.

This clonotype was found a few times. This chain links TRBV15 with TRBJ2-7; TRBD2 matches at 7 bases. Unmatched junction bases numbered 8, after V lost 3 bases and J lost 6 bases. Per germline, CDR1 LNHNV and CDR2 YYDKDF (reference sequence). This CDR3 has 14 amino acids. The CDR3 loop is CATSRERLAGEQYF. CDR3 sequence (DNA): TGTGCCACCAGCAGGGAACGACTAGCTGGCGAGCAGTACTTC.

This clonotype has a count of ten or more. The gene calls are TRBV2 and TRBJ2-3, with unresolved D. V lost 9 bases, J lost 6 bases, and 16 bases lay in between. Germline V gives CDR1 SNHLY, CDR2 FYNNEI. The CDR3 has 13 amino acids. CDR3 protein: CASGALGYDTQYF. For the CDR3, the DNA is TGTGCCAGTGGAGCCCTGGGGTATGATACGCAGTATTTT.

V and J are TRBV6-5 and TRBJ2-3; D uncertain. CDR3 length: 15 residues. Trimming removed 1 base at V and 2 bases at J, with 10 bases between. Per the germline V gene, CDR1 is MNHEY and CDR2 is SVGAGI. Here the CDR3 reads CASSYFGRFTDTQYF. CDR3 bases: TGTGCCAGCAGTTACTTTGGCAGATTCACAGATACGCAGTATTTT.

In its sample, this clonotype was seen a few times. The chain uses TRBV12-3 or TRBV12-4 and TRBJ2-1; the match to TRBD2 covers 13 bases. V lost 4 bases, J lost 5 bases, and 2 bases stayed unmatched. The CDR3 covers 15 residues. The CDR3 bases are TGTGCCAGCAGTTACGGGACTAGCGGGAACAATGAGCAGTTCTTC. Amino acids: CASSYGTSGNNEQFF.

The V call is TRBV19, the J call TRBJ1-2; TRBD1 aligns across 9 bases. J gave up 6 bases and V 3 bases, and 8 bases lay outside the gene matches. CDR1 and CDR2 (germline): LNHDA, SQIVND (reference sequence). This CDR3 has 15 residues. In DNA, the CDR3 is TGTGCCAGTAGTATGCCCGGGACAGGGTTTCATGGCTACACCTTC. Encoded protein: CASSMPGTGFHGYTF.

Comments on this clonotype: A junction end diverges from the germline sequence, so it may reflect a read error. This CDR3 is CCARVPAGANQPQHF. The CDR3 bases are TGCTGTGCTAGAGTCCCGGCAGGGGCGAATCAGCCCCAGCATTTT. The J gene is TRBJ1-5, the V gene TRBV20-1, with D tentatively TRBD1 (6 bases). Germline CDR1 reads DFQATT; CDR2 reads SNEGSKA (reference sequence). The CDR3 is made up of 15 amino acids.

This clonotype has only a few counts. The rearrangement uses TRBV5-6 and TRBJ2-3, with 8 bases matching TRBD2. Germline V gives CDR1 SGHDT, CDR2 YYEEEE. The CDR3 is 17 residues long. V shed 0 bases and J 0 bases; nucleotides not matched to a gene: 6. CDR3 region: CASSLEVAGISTDTQYF. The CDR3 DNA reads TGTGCCAGCAGCTTGGAGGTAGCGGGAATTAGCACAGATACGCAGTATTTT.

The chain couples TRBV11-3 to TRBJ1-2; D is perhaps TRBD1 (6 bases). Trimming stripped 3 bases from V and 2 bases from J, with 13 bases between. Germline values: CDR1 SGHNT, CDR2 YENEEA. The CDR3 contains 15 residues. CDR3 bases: TGTGCCAGCAGCTTGTATTCGGACAGCAACTATGGCTACACCTTC. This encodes CASSLYSDSNYGYTF.

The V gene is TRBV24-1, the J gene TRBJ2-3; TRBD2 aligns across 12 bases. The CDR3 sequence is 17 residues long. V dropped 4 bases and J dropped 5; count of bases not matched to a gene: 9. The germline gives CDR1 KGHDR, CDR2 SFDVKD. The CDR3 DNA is TGTGCCACCAGTGACCCCTCGACTAGCGGGAGACAAGATACGCAGTATTTT. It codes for CATSDPSTSGRQDTQYF.

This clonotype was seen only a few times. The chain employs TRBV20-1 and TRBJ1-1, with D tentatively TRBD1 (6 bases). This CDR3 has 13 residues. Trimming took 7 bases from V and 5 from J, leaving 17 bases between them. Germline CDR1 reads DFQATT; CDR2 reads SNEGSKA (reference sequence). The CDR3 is CSEVRGLGTEAFF. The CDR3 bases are TGCAGTGAAGTAAGGGGGTTGGGGACTGAAGCTTTCTTT.

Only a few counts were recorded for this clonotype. The CDR3 region is CASSLAGLAGGQTGELFF. CDR3 DNA: TGTGCCAGCAGCTTAGCAGGACTAGCGGGAGGTCAAACCGGGGAGCTGTTTTTT. The chain is built from TRBV7-2 and TRBJ2-2; 14 nucleotides match TRBD2. The V and J ends lost 0 bases and 5 bases, in that order; junction bases with no gene match: 5. CDR1 SGHTA and CDR2 FQGNSA come from the germline V gene. This CDR3 is built from 18 residues. Complete variable domain (other parts from reference TRBV7-2 and TRBJ2-2): GAGVSQSPSNKVTEKGKDVELRCDPISGHTALYWYRQSLGQGLEFLIYFQGNSAPDKSGLPSDRFSAERTGGSVSTLTIQRTQQEDSAVYLCASSLAGLAGGQTGELFFGEGSRLTVL.

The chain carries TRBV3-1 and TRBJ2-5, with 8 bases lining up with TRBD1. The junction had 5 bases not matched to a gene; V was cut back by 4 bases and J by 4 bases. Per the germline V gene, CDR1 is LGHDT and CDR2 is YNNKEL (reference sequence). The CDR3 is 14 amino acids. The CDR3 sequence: CASSRDRGLETQYF. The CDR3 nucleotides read TGTGCCAGCAGCCGAGACAGGGGATTAGAGACCCAGTACTTC.

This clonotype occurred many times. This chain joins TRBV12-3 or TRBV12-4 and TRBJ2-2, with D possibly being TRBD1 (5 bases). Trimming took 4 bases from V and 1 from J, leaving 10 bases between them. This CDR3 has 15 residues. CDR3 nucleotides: TGTGCCAGCAGTTGGGGCAGTGGGAACACCGGGGAGCTGTTTTTT. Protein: CASSWGSGNTGELFF.

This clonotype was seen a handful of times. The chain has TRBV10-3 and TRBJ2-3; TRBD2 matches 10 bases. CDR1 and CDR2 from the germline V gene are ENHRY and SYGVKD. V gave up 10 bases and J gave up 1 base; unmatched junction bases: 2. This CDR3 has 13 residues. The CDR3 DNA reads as TGTGCCAGCGGACTAGCGGGCACAGATACGCAGTATTTT. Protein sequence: CASGLAGTDTQYF.

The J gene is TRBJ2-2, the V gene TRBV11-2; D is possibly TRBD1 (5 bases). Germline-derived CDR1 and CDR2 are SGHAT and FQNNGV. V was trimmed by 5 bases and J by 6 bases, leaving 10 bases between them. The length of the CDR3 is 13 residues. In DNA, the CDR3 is TGTGCCAGCAGCCTTAGCAGGGCCGGGGAGCTGTTTTTT. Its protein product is CASSLSRAGELFF.

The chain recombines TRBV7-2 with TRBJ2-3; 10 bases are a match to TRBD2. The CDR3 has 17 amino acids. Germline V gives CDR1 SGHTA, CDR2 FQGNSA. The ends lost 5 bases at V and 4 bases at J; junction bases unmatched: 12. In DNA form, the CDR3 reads TGTGCCAGCAGCCCTGACTTAGCGGGAGGTTCCCCAGATACGCAGTATTTT. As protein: CASSPDLAGGSPDTQYF.

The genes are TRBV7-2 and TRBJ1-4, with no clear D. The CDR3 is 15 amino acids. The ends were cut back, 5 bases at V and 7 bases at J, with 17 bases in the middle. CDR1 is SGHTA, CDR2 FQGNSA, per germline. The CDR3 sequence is CASSARGTLGEKLFF. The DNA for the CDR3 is TGTGCCAGCAGCGCCCGAGGAACCCTCGGTGAAAAACTGTTTTTT.

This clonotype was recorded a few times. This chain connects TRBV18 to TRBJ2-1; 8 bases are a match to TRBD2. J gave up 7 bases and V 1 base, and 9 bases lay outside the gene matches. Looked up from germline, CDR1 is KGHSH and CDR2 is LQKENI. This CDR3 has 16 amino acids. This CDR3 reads CASSPQGSGSGNEQFF. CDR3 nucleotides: TGTGCCAGCTCACCACAGGGGAGCGGGAGTGGTAATGAGCAGTTCTTC.

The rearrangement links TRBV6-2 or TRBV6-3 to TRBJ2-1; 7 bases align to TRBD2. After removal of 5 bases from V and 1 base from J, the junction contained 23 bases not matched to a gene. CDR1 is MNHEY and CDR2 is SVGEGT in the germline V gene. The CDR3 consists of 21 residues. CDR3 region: CASSSQGGGSGLFRSYNEQFF. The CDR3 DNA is TGTGCCAGCAGTAGCCAAGGTGGCGGGAGTGGGCTGTTTAGGTCCTACAATGAGCAGTTCTTC.